This T cell receptor (beta chain) comes out of a study of graft-versus-host responses after intestinal transplantation. The repertoire was sequenced with immunoSEQ multiplex PCR; TCRdb's copy has only in-frame clones and lacks some. The sample lists over 75,000 clones; 85% to 95% were seen once. Study-level results: Patients who carried graft-donor T cell macrochimerism also had high graft-versus-host to host-versus-graft clonal ratios in their allografts.

About this clone: Antigen unknown.

Sequenced material: unstimulated CD8+ T cells sorted from spleen or lymph node cells, taken before transplant. The source of this sequence is a human donor who was the organ donor for an intestinal transplant.

CDR3 residues: CASSRLGGNDYGYTF. In nucleotides, the CDR3 is TGCGCCAGCAGCCGCCTCGGGGGGAATGACTATGGCTACACCTTC. The chain recombines TRBV4-1 with TRBJ1-2; a possible D gene is TRBD1 (5 bases). Trimming stripped 4 bases from V and 3 bases from J, with 15 bases between. The CDR3 loop spans 15 amino acids. Germline CDR1 reads MGHRA; CDR2 reads YSYEKL.